The 30 T cell receptor beta chains below come from one sample, sequenced in a study of beta chain features in type 1 diabetes. Expressed TCRB transcripts were sequenced, since all the RNA that had been isolated was reverse transcribed. Repertoires were generated with immunoSEQ multiplex PCR, while TCRdb's copy carries only in-frame clones and drops some. The table shows 140,000 or so clones, with nearly 9.5% occurring only once. Material: central memory CD4+ T cells from blood. These TCRs come from a man between 18 and 35 years old in good health.

In this sample, this clone turned up many times. The rearrangement links TRBV7-6 to TRBJ1-4, with TRBD1 as a possible D gene (6 bases). The CDR3 is made up of 13 amino acids. Germline V CDR1 and CDR2: SGHVS, FNYEAQ. Trimming took 4 bases from V and 8 from J, leaving 11 bases between them. The CDR3 DNA reads as TGTGCCAGCAGCTATACCGGACAGGAAAAACTGTTTTTT. It yields the protein CASSYTGQEKLFF.

This chain uses TRBV21-1 with TRBJ2-7; the table calls TRBD1, which could not be checked here. TRBV21-1 is a listed pseudogene. This CDR3 spans 14 amino acids. The CDR3 DNA reads as TGTGCCAGCAGCAAAGCGGACAGGTCCCACGAGCAGTACTTC. Translating gives CASSKADRSHEQYF.

J is TRBJ1-6 and V is TRBV5-1; possible D gene TRBD1, 5 bases. The CDR3 length is 15 residues. From germline, CDR1 is SGHRS and CDR2 YFSETQ. The V gene lost 4 bases and the J gene lost 4 bases, with 12 bases spanning the gap. CDR3 sequence (DNA): TGCGCCAGCAGCCGCATGACAGATTATAATTCACCCCTCCACTTT. Its protein product is CASSRMTDYNSPLHF.

This clone has more than one count but fewer than ten. The J gene is TRBJ2-1, the V gene TRBV5-1, with TRBD2 matching over 10 bases. This CDR3 is built from 16 residues. Trimming removed 2 bases from V and 6 bases from J; junction bases left unmatched: 8. From germline, CDR1 is SGHRS and CDR2 YFSETQ. The CDR3 spells CASSLIAGGTFNEQFF. The CDR3 region has the DNA TGCGCCAGCAGCTTAATAGCGGGGGGCACTTTCAATGAGCAGTTCTTC.

This clone came up a few times. This same CDR3 is encoded by further DNA sequences in the sample. The chain links TRBV7-8 to TRBJ2-5, with a possible D match to TRBD1 (6 bases). Germline V gene sequence: CDR1 SGHVS, CDR2 FQNEAQ. V dropped 1 base and J dropped 1 base, with 7 bases sitting between them. There are 14 residues in the CDR3. The CDR3 loop reads CASSLGTVQETQYF. CDR3 sequence (DNA): TGTGCCAGCAGCTTAGGGACAGTCCAAGAGACCCAGTACTTC.

A few counts support this clone. V and J are TRBV7-8 and TRBJ1-2; TRBD1 aligns across 9 bases. The trim removed 6 bases at V and 0 bases at J, leaving 2 bases unmatched. Germline assignment: CDR1 SGHVS and CDR2 FQNEAQ. CDR3 length: 14 residues. CDR3 in amino acids: CASSGQGSNYGYTF. Written as DNA, the CDR3 is TGTGCCAGCAGTGGACAGGGGTCTAACTATGGCTACACCTTC.

This clone was seen a handful of times. The rearrangement links TRBV7-8 to TRBJ1-5; 9 nucleotides agree with TRBD1. The V gene end was trimmed by 1 base and the J gene end by 0 bases; junction bases not matched to a gene: 7. Germline loops: CDR1 SGHVS, CDR2 FQNEAQ. This CDR3 region has 18 residues. The CDR3 DNA sequence: TGTGCCAGCAGCTTAGTGGGACAGGGAAGGGATAGCAATCAGCCCCAGCATTTT. Its translation: CASSLVGQGRDSNQPQHF.

This clone appeared a few times. The rearrangement uses TRBV11-2 and TRBJ2-2; the D is unclear. The V end was cut by 1 base, the J end by 1 base, with 4 bases between. Germline assignment: CDR1 SGHAT and CDR2 FQNNGV. The CDR3 totals 14 residues. CDR3 DNA: TGTGCCAGCAGCTTAGTCCGGAACACCGGGGAGCTGTTTTTT. It specifies CASSLVRNTGELFF.

The genes are TRBV7-7 and TRBJ2-6; TRBD1 is a possible D gene (5 bases). There are 16 residues in the CDR3. Germline values: CDR1 SSHAT, CDR2 FNYEAQ (reference sequence). V was clipped by 5 bases and J by 2 bases, with 13 bases between them. Written as DNA, the CDR3 is TGTGCCAGCAGCCACGAGGCAGGGACTGGGGCCAACGTCCTGACTTTC. Residues: CASSHEAGTGANVLTF.

The table lists this clone with a few counts. V gene TRBV29-1 combines with J gene TRBJ1-5, with TRBD1 matching over 7 bases. Trimming took 5 bases from V and 1 from J; bases not matched to a gene: 8. CDR1 and CDR2 (germline): SQVTM, ANQGSEA. The CDR3 length is 15 residues. CDR3 region: CSVLITGVSNQPQHF. CDR3 in DNA: TGCAGCGTTCTAATCACAGGGGTGAGCAATCAGCCCCAGCATTTT.

This clone came up a few times. The junction and the germline gene differ at one end; a read error may be behind it. The CDR3 sequence is CAWNQGLAGLEAQYF. The CDR3 DNA sequence: TGTGCCTGGAACCAGGGACTAGCCGGACTAGAGGCCCAGTACTTC. This chain connects TRBV30 to TRBJ2-5, with 9 bases matching TRBD2. The CDR3 has 15 residues. The germline V gene encodes CDR1 GTSNPN and CDR2 SVGIG (reference sequence).

The chain joins TRBV2 to TRBJ2-1; 8 bases map to TRBD2. Trimming took 7 bases from V and 5 from J; bases not matched to a gene: 7. This CDR3 has 14 amino acids. Germline V gives CDR1 SNHLY, CDR2 FYNNEI. CDR3 amino acids: CASIGRGGHNEQFF. CDR3 coding DNA: TGTGCCAGCATCGGTCGGGGGGGCCACAATGAGCAGTTCTTC.

V gene TRBV5-4 combines with J gene TRBJ2-3; D might be TRBD2 (6 bases). Germline-derived CDR1 and CDR2 are SGHNT and YYREEE (reference sequence). The CDR3 sequence is 19 residues long. Trimming took off 3 bases at V and 2 bases at J, with 25 bases between the two ends. CDR3 sequence: CASSWDLGGSGGYTDTQYF. The DNA of the CDR3 is TGTGCCAGCAGCTGGGACCTTGGTGGATCCGGGGGTTACACAGATACGCAGTATTTT.

This clone has only a few counts. This chain connects TRBV5-4 to TRBJ2-2; weak D call: TRBD1 (5 bases). The CDR3 totals 16 residues. Germline CDR1 is SGHNT and CDR2 is YYREEE (reference sequence). Trimming shortened V by 0 bases and J by 3 bases, and 12 bases separated the two germline ends. CDR3 coding DNA: TGTGCCAGCAGCTTGGGGGGCAGGGCGGACACCGGGGAGCTGTTTTTT. It specifies CASSLGGRADTGELFF.

V and J are TRBV7-2 and TRBJ2-5; possibly TRBD2 for D (6 bases). Trimming took 4 bases from V and 6 from J, leaving 15 bases between them. There are 14 residues in the CDR3. The germline V gene encodes CDR1 SGHTA and CDR2 FQGNSA. In DNA, the CDR3 is TGTGCCAGCAGCTATCCGGGAGCTCAGAAGACCCAGTACTTC. Translation: CASSYPGAQKTQYF.

The table lists this clone with a few counts. V and J are TRBV6-5 and TRBJ2-7; D is undetermined. Germline CDR1 and CDR2: MNHEY and SVGAGI. V gave up 6 bases and J gave up 0 bases, with 9 bases separating them. The CDR3 consists of 13 residues. CDR3 protein: CASRPTGSYEQYF. The CDR3 DNA reads TGTGCCAGCAGACCGACGGGCTCCTACGAGCAGTACTTC.

The rearrangement joins TRBV10-3 to TRBJ2-1; D remains unclear. The CDR3 is 14 residues long. V was cut by 5 bases and J by 5 bases, with 13 bases left in between. Germline V gene data show CDR1 as ENHRY and CDR2 as SYGVKD. In nucleotides, the CDR3 is TGTGCCATCAGTCTTGGAGACGGAGACAATGAGCAGTTCTTC. It translates to CAISLGDGDNEQFF.

The table lists this clone with many counts. CDR3 sequence reads: CSVRTDLSYEQYF. The CDR3 bases are TGCAGCGTCCGGACAGACCTCTCCTACGAGCAGTACTTC. The chain combines TRBV29-1 with TRBJ2-7, with D tentatively TRBD1 (6 bases). Per germline, CDR1 SQVTM and CDR2 ANQGSEA. Trimming left V 6 bases short and J 0 bases short, with 12 bases between. CDR3 length equals 13 residues.

In its sample, this clone was seen a few times. This chain links TRBV29-1 with TRBJ2-6; D might be TRBD1 (6 bases). Germline V gene data show CDR1 as SQVTM and CDR2 as ANQGSEA. V gave up 7 bases and J gave up 0 bases, with 13 bases separating them. There are 15 residues in the CDR3. This CDR3 is CSAGVGGSGANVLTF. CDR3 DNA: TGCAGCGCAGGGGTTGGGGGCTCTGGGGCCAACGTCCTGACTTTC.

This clone has just a few counts. The chain combines TRBV7-8 with TRBJ2-3, with 11 bases fitting TRBD2. V shed 5 bases, J shed 4 bases, and the junction held 11 bases outside the gene matches. CDR1 and CDR2 (germline): SGHVS, FQNEAQ. This CDR3 contains 17 residues. The CDR3 DNA reads as TGTGCCAGCAGCCAAAATAGCGGGGGGGCCAACTCAGATACGCAGTATTTT. Translation gives CASSQNSGGANSDTQYF.

The genes are TRBV25-1 and TRBJ2-4, with D possibly being TRBD2 (5 bases). Germline values: CDR1 MGHDK, CDR2 SYGVNS. Trimming took 0 bases from V and 5 from J, leaving 14 bases between them. This CDR3 comprises 16 residues. The CDR3 sequence: CASSEYGSGYQNIQYF. For the CDR3, the DNA is TGTGCCAGCAGTGAATATGGAAGCGGTTACCAAAACATTCAGTACTTC.

A few counts support this clone. The chain has TRBV28 and TRBJ1-4; 7 bases are a match to TRBD1. Germline V gives CDR1 MDHEN, CDR2 SYDVKM. V was clipped by 5 bases and J by 3 bases; unmatched bases: 3. CDR3 size: 14 residues. The CDR3 spells CASSPGQANEKLFF. As DNA, the CDR3 is TGTGCCAGCAGTCCCGGACAGGCTAATGAAAAACTGTTTTTT.

In this sample, this clone turned up a few times. V usage is TRBV18 and J usage is TRBJ2-3; 13 bases match TRBD2. The CDR3 sequence is 19 residues long. Germline V CDR1 and CDR2: KGHSH, LQKENI. The V segment lost 3 bases and the J segment 1 base; nucleotides outside the gene matches: 10. CDR3 sequence (DNA): TGTGCCAGCTCACCTCCCTTGGGACTAGCGGGGAAGGGCACAGATACGCAGTATTTT. Its translation: CASSPPLGLAGKGTDTQYF.

V is TRBV6-5 and J is TRBJ2-1; 7 positions agree with TRBD2. With 2 bases clipped from V and 7 bases from J, the junction kept 8 bases outside the gene matches. Germline assignment: CDR1 MNHEY and CDR2 SVGAGI. The CDR3 runs to 15 residues. The CDR3 sequence is CASSYGAGVRNEQFF. The CDR3 DNA is TGTGCCAGCAGTTACGGGGCGGGGGTAAGGAATGAGCAGTTCTTC.

This chain joins TRBV10-1 and TRBJ2-1, with 11 bases aligning to TRBD2. This CDR3 is 16 amino acids long. Germline loops: CDR1 WNHNN, CDR2 SYGVQD (reference sequence). Trimming at V came to 2 bases and at J to 4 bases, leaving 4 bases not matched to a gene. DNA of the CDR3: TGCGCCAGCAGTGAGAGCTCTAGCGGGGGGTACAATGAGCAGTTCTTC. Residues: CASSESSSGGYNEQFF.

This clone has only a few counts. The J gene is TRBJ1-5, the V gene TRBV28; tentatively, D is TRBD1 (5 bases). The CDR3 is made up of 15 amino acids. Trimming removed 7 bases at V and 2 bases at J, with 15 bases between. CDR1 MDHEN and CDR2 SYDVKM come from the germline V gene. The CDR3 sequence: CASMGERARNQPQHF. The CDR3 bases are TGTGCCAGCATGGGGGAGCGGGCGCGCAATCAGCCCCAGCATTTT.

The chain recombines TRBV6-5 with TRBJ2-7; 9 bases align to TRBD1. The CDR3 sequence is 15 residues long. The V gene end was trimmed by 5 bases and the J gene end by 3 bases; junction bases not matched to a gene: 8. Looked up from germline, CDR1 is MNHEY and CDR2 is SVGAGI. As DNA, the CDR3 is TGTGCCAGCAGTCCCCTGGACAGGGGAATCTACGAGCAGTACTTC. It codes for CASSPLDRGIYEQYF.

The chain links TRBV7-2 to TRBJ1-2, with 7 bases lining up with TRBD1. Germline trimming cut 5 bases from V and 5 bases from J; bases unmatched to any gene: 8. Germline assignment: CDR1 SGHTA and CDR2 FQGNSA. The CDR3 sequence is 14 residues long. This CDR3 reads CASSRQGPGYGYTF. DNA of the CDR3: TGTGCCAGCAGCAGACAGGGACCAGGGTATGGCTACACCTTC.

The rearrangement uses TRBV5-4 and TRBJ2-1, with TRBD1 matching over 8 bases. Germline V gene sequence: CDR1 SGHNT, CDR2 YYREEE (reference sequence). Trimming took 2 bases from V and 6 from J; bases not matched to a gene: 4. The CDR3 extends over 14 amino acids. The CDR3 protein is CASSLRTGINEQFF. The CDR3 DNA sequence: TGTGCCAGCAGCTTACGGACAGGGATCAATGAGCAGTTCTTC.

This clone was seen more than once but under ten times. The chain links TRBV27 to TRBJ2-1, with 11 nucleotides matching TRBD2. With V trimmed by 6 bases and J by 2 bases, 3 bases remained unmatched. The CDR3 covers 15 residues. Germline V CDR1 and CDR2: MNHEY, SMNVEV (reference sequence). The CDR3 loop reads CASRIAGGPYNEQFF. The CDR3 DNA follows: TGTGCCAGCAGAATAGCGGGGGGGCCCTACAATGAGCAGTTCTTC.